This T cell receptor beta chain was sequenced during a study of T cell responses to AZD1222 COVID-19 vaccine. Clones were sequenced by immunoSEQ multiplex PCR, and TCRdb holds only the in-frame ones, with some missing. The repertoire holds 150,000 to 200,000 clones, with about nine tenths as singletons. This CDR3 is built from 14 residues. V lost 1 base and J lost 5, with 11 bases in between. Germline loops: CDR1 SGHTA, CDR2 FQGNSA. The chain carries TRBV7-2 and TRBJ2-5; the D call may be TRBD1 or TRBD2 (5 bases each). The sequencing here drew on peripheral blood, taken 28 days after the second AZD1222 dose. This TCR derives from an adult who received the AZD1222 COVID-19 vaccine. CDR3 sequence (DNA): TGTGCCAGCAGCTTAGGGGGGAATTCGGAGACCCAGTACTTC. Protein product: CASSLGGNSETQYF.